One sample yielded the 14 T cell receptor beta chains listed below, sequenced in a study of T cell responses to AZD1222 COVID-19 vaccine. The data were produced by immunoSEQ multiplex PCR, yet TCRdb's version contains in-frame clones alone and is incomplete. The table has some 250,000 clones, around 92% seen once. The material sequenced was peripheral blood, taken 28 days after the second AZD1222 dose. Source of these receptors: an adult who received the AZD1222 COVID-19 vaccine.

This chain links TRBV5-1 with TRBJ2-7, with 7 bases matching TRBD1. V lost 5 bases, J lost 5 bases, and 10 bases stayed unmatched. Germline loops: CDR1 SGHRS, CDR2 YFSETQ. The CDR3 covers 14 residues. CDR3 amino acids: CASSFPGQYHEQYF. CDR3 nucleotides: TGCGCCAGCAGTTTTCCGGGACAGTACCACGAGCAGTACTTC.

This chain uses TRBV11-3 with TRBJ2-2; 7 bases are shared with TRBD2. This CDR3 contains 14 residues. The V gene's germline CDR1 is SGHNT and CDR2 YENEEA. J lost 4 bases, V lost 3 bases, and 2 bases had no gene match. CDR3 coding DNA: TGTGCCAGCAGCTTGGGGGGGACCACCGGGGAGCTGTTTTTT. Protein: CASSLGGTTGELFF.

The chain carries TRBV14 and TRBJ1-2, with 8 bases lining up with TRBD1. The CDR3 totals 12 residues. Germline CDR1 SGHDN, CDR2 FVKESK. The ends lost 5 bases at V and 8 bases at J; junction bases unmatched: 4. In DNA form, the CDR3 reads TGTGCCAGCAGCAGGACAGGGAGCGGCTACACCTTC. Protein: CASSRTGSGYTF.

This chain uses TRBV20-1 with TRBJ1-2, with 7 nucleotides matching TRBD1. This CDR3 contains 14 residues. From germline, CDR1 is DFQATT and CDR2 SNEGSKA (reference sequence). J lost 4 bases, V lost 3 bases, and 8 bases had no gene match. The DNA of the CDR3 is TGCAGTGCTAGTAGTAGGGGGCGCGGCTATGGCTACACCTTC. Translated: CSASSRGRGYGYTF.

This sequence joins TRBV6-5 and TRBJ2-1; the D is unclear. The CDR3 covers 16 residues. V was trimmed by 4 bases and J by 0 bases, leaving 13 bases between them. Germline CDR1 is MNHEY and CDR2 is SVGAGI. CDR3 DNA sequence: TGTGCCAGCAGTTTCGTACTCGATAGCTCCTACAATGAGCAGTTCTTC. Translation gives CASSFVLDSSYNEQFF.

The V call is TRBV5-1, the J call TRBJ2-7; TRBD1 agrees at 10 bases. Per germline, CDR1 SGHRS and CDR2 YFSETQ. The CDR3 is made up of 16 amino acids. V shed 3 bases and J 0 bases; nucleotides not matched to a gene: 6. The CDR3 loop reads CASSSLRDRGSYEQYF. The CDR3 region has the DNA TGCGCCAGCAGCTCCCTCCGGGACAGGGGCTCCTACGAGCAGTACTTC.

This clone was observed a handful of times. This chain links TRBV25-1 with TRBJ1-2; the match to TRBD1 covers 8 bases. Per the germline V gene, CDR1 is MGHDK and CDR2 is SYGVNS. J gave up 3 bases and V 3 bases, and 9 bases lay outside the gene matches. This CDR3 comprises 16 residues. The CDR3 coding sequence is TGTGCCAGCAGTGATCCTGGACAGGGTAGGGACTATGGCTACACCTTC. As protein: CASSDPGQGRDYGYTF.

The chain has TRBV27 and TRBJ1-4; TRBD1 is a possible D gene (5 bases). With 7 bases removed from V and 8 bases from J, the gap between germline ends came to 11 bases. The germline V gene encodes CDR1 MNHEY and CDR2 SMNVEV (reference sequence). The CDR3 spans 12 residues. The CDR3 nucleotides are TGTGCCAGCAAGACAGTGGGGGAAAAACTGTTTTTT. Amino acid sequence: CASKTVGEKLFF.

The chain is built from TRBV5-1 and TRBJ2-3; 10 positions agree with TRBD2. CDR3 size: 16 residues. J was trimmed by 2 bases and V by 6 bases; bases with no gene match: 9. CDR1 SGHRS and CDR2 YFSETQ come from the germline V gene. DNA of the CDR3: TGCGCCAGCAATCCCCTTACTAGCGGGGTCACAGATACGCAGTATTTT. Amino acid sequence: CASNPLTSGVTDTQYF.

The DNA of the CDR3 is TGCGCCAGCAGCCAAGCATCACGTGGCTACACCTTC. This translates into CASSQASRGYTF. The rearrangement joins TRBV4-1 to TRBJ1-2; D uncertain. The germline V and J ends were trimmed by 1 base and 7 bases, with 7 bases remaining between them. The CDR3 is 12 amino acids. CDR1 is MGHRA and CDR2 is YSYEKL in the germline V gene.

V gene TRBV7-9 combines with J gene TRBJ1-2; maybe TRBD1 (5 bases). Deletions cut 5 bases from V and 7 bases from J, with 14 bases between. The V gene's germline CDR1 is SEHNR and CDR2 FQNEAQ (reference sequence). This CDR3 has 13 residues. This chain's CDR3 is CASSPTGIGGYTF. CDR3 DNA sequence: TGTGCCAGCAGCCCTACAGGTATTGGTGGCTACACCTTC.

CDR3 nucleotides: TGTGCCAGCAGCGACTGGCAGCGTAGGAGCCTTGACAATGAGCAGTTCTTC. It encodes CASSDWQRRSLDNEQFF. The genes are TRBV7-2 and TRBJ2-1, with D uncertain. Germline loops: CDR1 SGHTA, CDR2 FQGNSA. This CDR3 has 17 residues. The V end was cut by 5 bases, the J end by 5 bases, with 22 bases between.

V gene TRBV6-2 or TRBV6-3 combines with J gene TRBJ1-5; no reliable D call. Trimming took off 4 bases at V and 4 bases at J, with 8 bases between the two ends. The CDR3 runs 13 residues. CDR1 is MNHEY, CDR2 SVGEGT, per germline. DNA for the CDR3: TGTGCCAGCAGTTCCGGACCAAATCAGCCCCAGCATTTT. It translates to CASSSGPNQPQHF.

The V call is TRBV11-2, the J call TRBJ1-4; unclear D gene. Trimming shortened V by 0 bases and J by 7 bases, and 9 bases separated the two germline ends. Germline CDR1 and CDR2: SGHAT and FQNNGV. The CDR3 is 14 residues long. The CDR3 bases are TGTGCCAGCAGCTTAGATCTGTGGGGTGAAAAACTGTTTTTT. Translated, it gives CASSLDLWGEKLFF.